What follows are 5 T cell receptor beta chains derived from one specimen sequenced in a study of blood T cell repertoires in COVID-19. Produced via immunoSEQ multiplex PCR; TCRdb's table is partial and in-frame only. The top ten hold roughly 25% of the sample, which has 100,000 to 150,000 clones, roughly 80% seen once. The sample comprised peripheral blood. These receptor sequences come from a human donor in a cohort sampled during active COVID-19.

The V gene is TRBV3-1 (or the pseudogene TRBV3-2), the J gene TRBJ1-2; 7 nucleotides match TRBD1. The length of the CDR3 is 13 residues. Looked up from germline, CDR1 is LGHDT and CDR2 is YNNKEL (reference sequence). Trimming at V came to 2 bases and at J to 14 bases, leaving 11 bases not matched to a gene. This CDR3 is CASSQKTGTVGTF. The CDR3 nucleotides are TGTGCCAGCAGCCAAAAAACCGGGACAGTAGGTACCTTC.

The V gene is TRBV19, the J gene TRBJ2-2; 8 nucleotides align to TRBD1. The CDR3 spans 16 residues. Unmatched junction bases numbered 7, after V lost 5 bases and J lost 2 bases. Germline lookup yields CDR1 LNHDA and CDR2 SQIVND (reference sequence). CDR3 in DNA: TGTGCCAGTAGTCCCCGAACAGGGGGTAACACCGGGGAGCTGTTTTTT. This translates into CASSPRTGGNTGELFF.

V and J are TRBV3-1 (or the pseudogene TRBV3-2) and TRBJ2-5, with TRBD1 identical over 8 bases. The V segment lost 3 bases and the J segment 5 bases; nucleotides outside the gene matches: 11. CDR1 and CDR2 from the germline V gene are LGHDT and YNNKEL (reference sequence). This CDR3 comprises 16 residues. The CDR3 region is CASSQGPQGAGETQYF. CDR3 nucleotides: TGTGCCAGCAGCCAGGGACCCCAGGGGGCAGGGGAGACCCAGTACTTC.

In DNA form, the CDR3 reads TGTGCCAGCACCCACAATTTCAGACGGGAGGCGCGCTACACCTTC. It yields the protein CASTHNFRREARYTF. The rearrangement links TRBV7-2 to TRBJ1-2; D remains unclear. Trimming took 7 bases from V and 9 from J, leaving 24 bases between them. This CDR3 contains 15 residues. Germline lookup yields CDR1 SGHTA and CDR2 FQGNSA. Based on the CDR3 plus reference TRBV7-2 and TRBJ1-2, the full variable domain is GAGVSQSPSNKVTEKGKDVELRCDPISGHTALYWYRQSLGQGLEFLIYFQGNSAPDKSGLPSDRFSAERTGGSVSTLTIQRTQQEDSAVYLCASTHNFRREARYTFGSGTRLTVV.

This chain joins TRBV6-1 and TRBJ2-4; 7 positions agree with TRBD2. The CDR3 is 13 residues long. After removal of 1 base from V and 13 bases from J, the junction contained 7 bases not matched to a gene. Germline V gene data show CDR1 as MNHNS and CDR2 as SASEGT. For the CDR3, the DNA is TGTGCCAGCAGTGAAGATTTTTTGGGGGGGCAGTACTTC. As protein: CASSEDFLGGQYF.